This TCR beta chain was recorded in a study of blood T cell repertoires in COVID-19. Overall study context: The samples span acute and convalescent COVID-19 from the United States, Italy and Spain. Sources were T cells, B-cell-depleted T cells, or PBMCs; the material itself was cDNA or gDNA.

Per the authors' pipeline: Nucleated cell number was recorded as an estimate derived from reference gene primer amplification. Data came from immunoSEQ multiplex PCR; TCRdb stores just in-frame clones and leaves some out. V and J calls and clone size are those listed in that table; D and trimming were worked out from the DNA. This sample has around 140,000 clones, with 80% to 85% found just once. The germline gives CDR1 SNHLY, CDR2 FYNNEI. V was clipped by 6 bases and J by 4 bases; unmatched bases: 5. The length of the CDR3 is 15 residues. This clone was detected a few times. Sequenced material: peripheral blood. The chain combines TRBV2 with TRBJ2-2; 10 bases are a match to TRBD1. This sequence was found in a woman aged 55 to 70 with active or convalescent COVID-19. CDR3 region: CASSLGQGFTGELFF. CDR3 sequence (DNA): TGTGCCAGCAGCTTGGGACAGGGGTTCACCGGGGAGCTGTTTTTT. Drawing the rest from reference TRBV2 and TRBJ2-2, the complete variable domain is EPEVTQTPSHQVTQMGQEVILRCVPISNHLYFYWYRQILGQKVEFLVSFYNNEISEKSEIFDDQFSVERPDGSNFTLKIRSTKLEDSAMYFCASSLGQGFTGELFFGEGSRLTVL.